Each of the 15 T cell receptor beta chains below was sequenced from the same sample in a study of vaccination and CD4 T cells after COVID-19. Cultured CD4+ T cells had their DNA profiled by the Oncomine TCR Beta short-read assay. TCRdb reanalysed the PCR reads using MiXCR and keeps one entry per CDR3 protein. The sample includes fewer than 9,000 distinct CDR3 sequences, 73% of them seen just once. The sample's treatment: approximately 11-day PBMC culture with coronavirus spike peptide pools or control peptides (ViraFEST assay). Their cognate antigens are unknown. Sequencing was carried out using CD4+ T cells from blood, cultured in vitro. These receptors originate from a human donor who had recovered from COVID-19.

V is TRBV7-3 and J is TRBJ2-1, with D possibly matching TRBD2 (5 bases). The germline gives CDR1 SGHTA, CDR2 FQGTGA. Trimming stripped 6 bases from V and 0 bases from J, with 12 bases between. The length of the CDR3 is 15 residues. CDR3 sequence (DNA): TGTGCCAGCAGTTCCCCAGCGGCCTCCTACAATGAGCAGTTCTTC. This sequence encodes CASSSPAASYNEQFF.

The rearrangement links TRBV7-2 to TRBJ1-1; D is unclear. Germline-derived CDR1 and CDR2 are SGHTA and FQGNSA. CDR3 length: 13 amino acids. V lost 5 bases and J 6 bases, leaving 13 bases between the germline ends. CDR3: CASSPRRQPEAFF. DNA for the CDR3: TGTGCCAGCAGCCCCCGGCGGCAGCCTGAAGCTTTCTTT.

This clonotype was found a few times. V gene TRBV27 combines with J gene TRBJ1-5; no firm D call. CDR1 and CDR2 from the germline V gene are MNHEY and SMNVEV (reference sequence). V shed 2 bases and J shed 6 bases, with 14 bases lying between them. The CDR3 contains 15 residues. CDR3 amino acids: CASSLRWGSTQPQHF. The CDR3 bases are TGTGCCAGCAGTTTAAGATGGGGTTCCACTCAGCCCCAGCATTTT.

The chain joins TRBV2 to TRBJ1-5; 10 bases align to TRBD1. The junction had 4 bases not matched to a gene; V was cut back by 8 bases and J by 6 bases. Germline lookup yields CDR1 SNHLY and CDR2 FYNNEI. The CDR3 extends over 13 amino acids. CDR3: CASGTGVGQPQHF. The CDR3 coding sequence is TGTGCCAGCGGGACAGGGGTTGGTCAGCCCCAGCATTTT.

The CDR3 sequence: CASSLWSGDNYEQYF. The CDR3 region has the DNA TGTGCCAGCAGCTTATGGTCAGGAGACAACTACGAGCAGTACTTC. The chain carries TRBV7-6 and TRBJ2-7; D not resolved. Trimming shortened V by 2 bases and J by 3 bases, and 14 bases separated the two germline ends. The CDR3 is 15 residues long. Germline V CDR1 and CDR2: SGHVS, FNYEAQ.

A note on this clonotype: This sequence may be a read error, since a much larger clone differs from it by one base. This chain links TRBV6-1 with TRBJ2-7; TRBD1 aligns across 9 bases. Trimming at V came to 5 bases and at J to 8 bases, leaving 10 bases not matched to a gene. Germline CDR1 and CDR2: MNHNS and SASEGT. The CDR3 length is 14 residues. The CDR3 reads CASSRTGARHKQYF. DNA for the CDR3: TGTGCCAGCAGTCGGACAGGGGCTCGCCACAAGCAGTACTTC.

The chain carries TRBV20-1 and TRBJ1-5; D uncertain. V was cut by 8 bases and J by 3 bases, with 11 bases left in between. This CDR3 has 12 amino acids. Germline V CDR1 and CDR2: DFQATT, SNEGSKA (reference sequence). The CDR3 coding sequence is TGCAGTTATTATCGGAACAATCAGCCCCAGCATTTT. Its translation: CSYYRNNQPQHF.

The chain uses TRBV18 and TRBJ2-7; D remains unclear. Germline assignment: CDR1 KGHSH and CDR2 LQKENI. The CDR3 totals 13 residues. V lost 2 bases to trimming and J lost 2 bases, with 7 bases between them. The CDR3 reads CASSPEVTYEQYF. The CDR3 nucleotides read TGTGCCAGCTCACCAGAGGTGACCTACGAGCAGTACTTC.

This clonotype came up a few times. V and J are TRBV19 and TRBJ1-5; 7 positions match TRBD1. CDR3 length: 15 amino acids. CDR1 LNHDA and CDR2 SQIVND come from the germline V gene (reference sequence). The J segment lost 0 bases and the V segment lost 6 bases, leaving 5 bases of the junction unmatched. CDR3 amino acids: CASSLTGSSNQPQHF. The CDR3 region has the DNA TGTGCCAGTAGCCTGACAGGGTCTAGCAATCAGCCCCAGCATTTT.

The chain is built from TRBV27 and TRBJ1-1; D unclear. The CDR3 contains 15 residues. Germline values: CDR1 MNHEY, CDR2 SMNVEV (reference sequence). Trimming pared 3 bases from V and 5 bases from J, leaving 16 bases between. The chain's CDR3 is CASSFQRLRGTEAFF. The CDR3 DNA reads TGTGCCAGCAGTTTCCAAAGGCTCCGGGGAACTGAAGCTTTCTTT.

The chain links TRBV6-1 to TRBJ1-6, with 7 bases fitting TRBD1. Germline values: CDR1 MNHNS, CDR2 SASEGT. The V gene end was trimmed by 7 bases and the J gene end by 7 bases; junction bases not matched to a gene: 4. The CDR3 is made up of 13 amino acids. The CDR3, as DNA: TGTGCCAGCAAAAGGGGGCAGAATTCACCCCTCCACTTT. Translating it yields CASKRGQNSPLHF.

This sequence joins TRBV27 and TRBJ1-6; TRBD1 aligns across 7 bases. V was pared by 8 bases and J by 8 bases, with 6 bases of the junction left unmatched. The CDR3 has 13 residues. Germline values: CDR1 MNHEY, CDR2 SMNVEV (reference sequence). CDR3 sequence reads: CASLARGYSPLHF. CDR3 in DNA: TGTGCCAGCCTGGCCAGGGGGTATTCACCCCTCCACTTT.

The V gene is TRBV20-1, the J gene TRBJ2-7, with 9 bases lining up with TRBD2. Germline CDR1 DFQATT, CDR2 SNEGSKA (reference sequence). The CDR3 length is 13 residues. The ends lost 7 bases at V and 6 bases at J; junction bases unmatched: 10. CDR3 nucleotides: TGCAGTGGGGAAGCGGGAGGTTTAGTCGAGCAGTACTTC. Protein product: CSGEAGGLVEQYF.

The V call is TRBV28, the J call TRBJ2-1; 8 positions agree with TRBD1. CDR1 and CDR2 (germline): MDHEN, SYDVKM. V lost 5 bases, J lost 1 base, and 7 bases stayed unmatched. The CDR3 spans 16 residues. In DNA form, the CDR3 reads TGTGCCAGCAGTCGGCGAGACAGGGGATCCTACAATGAGCAGTTCTTC. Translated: CASSRRDRGSYNEQFF. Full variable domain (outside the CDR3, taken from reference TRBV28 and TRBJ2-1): DVKVTQSSRYLVKRTGEKVFLECVQDMDHENMFWYRQDPGLGLRLIYFSYDVKMKEKGDIPEGYSVSREKKERFSLILESASTNQTSMYLCASSRRDRGSYNEQFFGPGTRLTVL.

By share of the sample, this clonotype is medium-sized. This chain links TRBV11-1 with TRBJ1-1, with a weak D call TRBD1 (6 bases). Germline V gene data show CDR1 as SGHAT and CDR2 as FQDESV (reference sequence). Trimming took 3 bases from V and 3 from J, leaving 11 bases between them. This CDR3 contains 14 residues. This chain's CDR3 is CASSFNRDDTEAFF. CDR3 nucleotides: TGTGCCAGCAGCTTTAACAGGGATGACACTGAAGCTTTCTTT.